This TCR beta chain was documented in a study of CD8 T cells in Susac syndrome. Study-wide results and limits: In Susac syndrome, the CD4+ T cell repertoires did not show clonal expansion.

Trimming removed 4 bases at V and 9 bases at J, with 16 bases between. The CDR3 totals 14 residues. Germline values: CDR1 LGHDT, CDR2 YNNKEL (reference sequence). RNA in amounts of roughly 0.5 to 1 ug was reverse transcribed with random hexamers. Coverage of TCR beta CDR3 amplification by immunoSEQ multiplex PCR extended to 54 Vbeta and 13 Jbeta. TCRdb re-derived calls from the immunoSEQ multiplex PCR reads in MiXCR, one entry per CDR3 protein. The table shows approximately 190,000 distinct CDR3 sequences, with around 95% occurring only once. TEMRA cells were FACS-enriched, and CD8+ and CD4+ T cells were isolated negatively. Regarding this clonotype: What it binds is unknown.

This receptor was obtained from a human donor with Susac syndrome. The V and J genes are TRBV3-1 and TRBJ1-5; D might be TRBD1 (6 bases). The source material was CD4+ T cells from PBMCs. The CDR3 protein is CASSPEDRRGPQHF. CDR3 DNA sequence: TGTGCCAGCAGCCCAGAAGACAGGAGGGGGCCCCAGCATTTT. The complete variable domain, with remaining parts taken from reference TRBV3-1 and TRBJ1-5, reads DTAVSQTPKYLVTQMGNDKSIKCEQNLGHDTMYWYKQDSKKFLKIMFSYNNKELIINETVPNRFSPKSPDKAHLNLHINSLELGDSAVYFCASSPEDRRGPQHFGDGTRLSIL.